This T cell receptor beta chain was sequenced for a study of blood T cells in healthy people across ages. In the study overall: About one barcoded beta molecule was captured per two T cells (by template switching). Notes on the study in general: A roughly linear fall in TCR beta diversity per million T cells was seen with increasing age. CMV infection status of these donors was not known. Higher diversity, along with more naive CD4+ cells, distinguished long-lived donors from aged donors.

Through a sample-barcoded 5' primer and a J-beta primer mix, a second PCR was run for roughly 6 to 12 cycles. TCRdb recomputed calls from the 5' RACE reads with MiXCR, one row per CDR3 protein. In the table there are about 2 million distinct CDR3 sequences, roughly 52% of which are singletons. This CDR3 spans 15 amino acids. Looked up from germline, CDR1 is SGHRS and CDR2 is YFSETQ. V lost 3 bases, J lost 3 bases, and 7 bases stayed unmatched. The table lists this clonotype with a few counts. Antigen: not known. The clonotype originates from a woman aged 40-49 years in good health. The sample taken for sequencing was blood. The chain has TRBV5-1 and TRBJ1-2; 8 nucleotides align to TRBD1. CDR3 in amino acids: CASSSQDRVHYGYTF. The CDR3 region has the DNA TGCGCCAGCAGCTCTCAGGACAGGGTTCACTATGGCTACACCTTC.